A selection of T cell receptor beta chains follows, all from one sample in a study of T-cell reconstitution after alpha-beta-depleted transplantation in children. MiXCR was run by TCRdb on the PCR reads, yielding one entry per CDR3 protein. Among fewer than 700,000 distinct CDR3 sequences listed, roughly 13% were seen once. This material consisted of PBMCs, mostly from graft donor cells, taken 360 days after TCRalphabeta/CD19-depleted stem cell transplant. Receptors originate from a male patient between 5 and 17 years old who had a stem cell transplant for acute myeloid leukemia, so the T cells may come from the graft donor. The CDR3 runs from the conserved cysteine through the conserved F or W. Fields, in order: clone size, J gene, D gene, CDR3 length, V gene, CDR3 protein, CDR3 DNA. A D gene is named only where the DNA matches it firmly. Size is stated for part of the rows, as once, few or many counts, or as a class when the clone is expanded.

>few|TRBJ2-3|TRBD1|15|TRBV20-1
CSVAAKGGWTDTQYF
TGCAGTGTGGCCGCCAAAGGGGGCTGGACAGATACGCAGTATTTT
>few|TRBJ2-5|TRBD2|15|TRBV28
CASGTGRVGGETQYF
TGTGCCAGCGGAACGGGGAGGGTAGGCGGGGAGACCCAGTACTTC
>.|TRBJ2-1|.|13|TRBV5-1
CASSPPMPNEQFF
TGCGCCAGCAGTCCTCCGATGCCCAATGAGCAGTTCTTC
>few|TRBJ2-7|.|11|TRBV25-1
CASRHAYEQYF
TGTGCCAGCAGGCACGCCTACGAGCAGTACTTC
>.|TRBJ2-4|TRBD1|13|TRBV7-8
CASSSGQGNIQYF
TGTGCCAGCAGCTCGGGACAGGGGAACATTCAGTACTTC
>.|TRBJ1-3|TRBD1|13|TRBV20-1
CSAGQGVGNTIYF
TGCAGTGCTGGACAGGGGGTTGGAAACACCATATATTTT
>.|TRBJ2-1|TRBD2|21|TRBV27
CASSLVSELAGGPSSYNEQFF
TGTGCCAGCAGTCTTGTATCGGAACTAGCGGGAGGGCCCTCGTCCTACAATGAGCAGTTCTTC
>few|TRBJ2-3|.|16|TRBV7-3
CASSFQLVVATDTQYF
TGTGCCAGCAGCTTTCAGTTAGTTGTAGCGACAGATACGCAGTATTTT
>few|TRBJ2-1|.|16|TRBV14
CASSHRDNRSYNEQFF
TGTGCCAGCAGCCACCGGGACAACCGCTCCTACAATGAGCAGTTCTTC
>few|TRBJ2-4|TRBD2|12|TRBV2
CATNRGENIQYF
TGTGCCACAAACCGGGGGGAGAACATTCAGTACTTC
>.|TRBJ2-7|.|14|TRBV5-1
CASSQTRGSYEQYF
TGCGCCAGCAGCCAGACAAGGGGGTCCTACGAGCAGTACTTC
>.|TRBJ2-4|TRBD2|14|TRBV20-1
CSALTSGSVYIQYF
TGCAGTGCTTTGACTAGCGGGAGTGTATACATTCAGTACTTC
>.|TRBJ1-2|.|14|TRBV18
CASSPSAGNYGYTF
TGTGCCAGCTCACCAAGTGCCGGAAACTATGGCTACACCTTC
>.|TRBJ2-7|.|18|TRBV20-1
CSARDLLASFTEGYEQYF
TGCAGTGCTAGAGACCTCCTGGCTTCCTTTACAGAGGGCTACGAGCAGTACTTC
>.|TRBJ1-2|TRBD1|13|TRBV29-1
CSVEQGQGNGYTF
TGCAGCGTTGAACAAGGACAGGGGAATGGCTACACCTTC
>few|TRBJ1-1|.|14|TRBV12-3/TRBV12-4
CASALGGLNTEAFF
TGTGCCAGCGCCCTCGGGGGTTTGAACACTGAAGCTTTCTTT
>.|TRBJ2-3|TRBD2|14|TRBV6-5
CASSSSGEADTQYF
TGTGCCAGCAGTTCCAGCGGGGAGGCAGATACGCAGTATTTT
>.|TRBJ2-7|.|12|TRBV18
CASSLKPYEQYF
TGTGCCAGCTCACTGAAACCCTACGAGCAGTACTTC
>.|TRBJ2-1|TRBD2|14|TRBV4-3
CASRQLAGNNEQFF
TGCGCCAGCAGACAACTAGCGGGAAACAATGAGCAGTTCTTC
>.|TRBJ2-7|.|18|TRBV6-2/TRBV6-3
CASSYQFPDRTSSYEQYF
TGTGCCAGCAGTTATCAGTTCCCCGACAGGACGAGCTCCTACGAGCAGTACTTC
>few|TRBJ1-6|.|15|TRBV20-1
CSAKGQTSYNSPLHF
TGCAGTGCAAAAGGACAGACTTCCTATAATTCACCCCTCCACTTT
>.|TRBJ1-1|.|15|TRBV11-3
CASSLDGGLGTEAFF
TGTGCCAGCAGCTTAGATGGGGGCCTTGGGACTGAAGCTTTCTTT
>.|TRBJ2-5|.|13|TRBV7-9
CASSDVTQETQYF
TGTGCCAGCAGCGATGTCACGCAAGAGACCCAGTACTTC
>few|TRBJ2-2|.|13|TRBV18
CASSPTYTGELFF
TGTGCCAGCTCACCAACGTACACCGGGGAGCTGTTTTTT
>few|TRBJ2-5|TRBD1|15|TRBV5-1
CASSLYKGASETQYF
TGCGCCAGCAGCTTATATAAGGGGGCGTCGGAGACCCAGTACTTC
>.|TRBJ2-2|TRBD1|16|TRBV5-5
CASSFGDRGDTGELFF
TGTGCCAGCAGCTTCGGGGACAGGGGGGACACCGGGGAGCTGTTTTTT
>many|TRBJ2-3|.|14|TRBV29-1
CSVGEKRYTDTQYF
TGCAGCGTTGGGGAAAAGCGGTACACAGATACGCAGTATTTT
>.|TRBJ2-1|TRBD1|14|TRBV7-9
CASSSTGVRNEQFF
TGTGCCAGCAGCTCTACAGGGGTGAGGAATGAGCAGTTCTTC
>few|TRBJ2-3|TRBD2|19|TRBV11-3
CASSLGRFETSGTPHTQYF
TGTGCCAGCAGCTTAGGACGATTTGAGACTAGCGGGACCCCGCATACGCAGTATTTT
>.|TRBJ1-4|.|15|TRBV5-1
CASSDDSPGFGKLFF
TGCGCCAGCAGCGATGACTCACCCGGATTTGGAAAACTGTTTTTT
>.|TRBJ2-2|.|18|TRBV12-3/TRBV12-4
CASSLAPLGPAYTGELFF
TGTGCCAGCAGTTTAGCCCCACTTGGGCCAGCCTACACCGGGGAGCTGTTTTTT
>many|TRBJ2-7|.|14|TRBV5-1
CASSLVRSSYEQYF
TGCGCCAGCAGCTTGGTCCGGAGCTCCTACGAGCAGTACTTC
>many|TRBJ2-7|.|11|TRBV5-1
CASRGSYEQYF
TGCGCCAGCAGGGGATCCTACGAGCAGTACTTC
>.|TRBJ2-5|TRBD2|16|TRBV5-1
CASSSGSGRAEQTQYF
TGCGCCAGCAGCTCCGGGAGCGGGAGGGCCGAACAGACCCAGTACTTC
>.|TRBJ2-7|.|15|TRBV5-5
CASSPRWDSSYEQYF
TGTGCCAGCAGCCCGAGGTGGGACTCATCCTACGAGCAGTACTTC
>.|TRBJ1-5|TRBD1|17|TRBV12-3/TRBV12-4
CASRPPGQGTGNQPQHF
TGTGCCAGCAGACCCCCGGGACAGGGGACGGGCAATCAGCCCCAGCATTTT
>.|TRBJ2-2|.|13|TRBV12-3/TRBV12-4
CASTQTGAGELFF
TGTGCCAGCACCCAGACTGGAGCCGGGGAGCTGTTTTTT
>.|TRBJ2-3|.|15|TRBV6-5
CASSYSFDSTDTQYF
TGTGCCAGCAGTTACTCATTTGATAGCACAGATACGCAGTATTTT
>.|TRBJ2-7|TRBD2|16|TRBV20-1
CSARDPGLAGGNEQYF
TGCAGTGCTAGAGATCCTGGACTAGCGGGAGGTAACGAGCAGTACTTC
>many|TRBJ2-6|.|16|TRBV4-3
CASSQVGFSGANVLTF
TGCGCCAGCAGCCAAGTAGGTTTCTCTGGGGCCAACGTCCTGACTTTC
>many|TRBJ2-7|.|15|TRBV28
CASRESGTVAYEQYF
TGTGCCAGCAGAGAATCCGGGACGGTAGCCTACGAGCAGTACTTC
>.|TRBJ2-1|.|13|TRBV7-2
CASSLIPGNEQFF
TGTGCCAGCAGCTTAATACCCGGCAATGAGCAGTTCTTC
>.|TRBJ2-3|.|18|TRBV29-1
CSSLTSDGVGAGTDTQYF
TGCAGCTCGTTAACCTCTGATGGGGTGGGGGCGGGCACAGATACGCAGTATTTT